The clone carrying this TCR beta chain was seen a few times. Its antigen is unknown. This sample stems from a study of post-analysis software for immune sequencing data. General study points: Higher frequency in patients than in controls was seen for five TRBV segments, with TRBV5-6, TRBV5-1 and TRBV20-1 among them. The authors found that F measure strongly co-clustered same-batch samples.

The CDR3 is 15 residues long. Trimming removed 1 base from V and 5 bases from J; junction bases left unmatched: 2. TCR beta cDNA libraries included unique molecular identifiers. It was from about 0.94 to 9.7 million T cells that approximately 500,000 cDNA molecules came. TCRdb re-derived calls from the PCR reads in MiXCR, one entry per CDR3 protein. The sample yields over 300,000 distinct CDR3 sequences, 30% to 45% seen once. The rearrangement joins TRBV12-3 or TRBV12-4 to TRBJ2-5; 12 bases match TRBD2. Sequenced sample: blood. The TCR sequence derives from a girl between 10 and 17 years old with multiple sclerosis. This CDR3 reads CASSLGLAGEETQYF. The CDR3 DNA follows: TGTGCCAGCAGTTTAGGACTAGCGGGGGAGGAGACCCAGTACTTC.